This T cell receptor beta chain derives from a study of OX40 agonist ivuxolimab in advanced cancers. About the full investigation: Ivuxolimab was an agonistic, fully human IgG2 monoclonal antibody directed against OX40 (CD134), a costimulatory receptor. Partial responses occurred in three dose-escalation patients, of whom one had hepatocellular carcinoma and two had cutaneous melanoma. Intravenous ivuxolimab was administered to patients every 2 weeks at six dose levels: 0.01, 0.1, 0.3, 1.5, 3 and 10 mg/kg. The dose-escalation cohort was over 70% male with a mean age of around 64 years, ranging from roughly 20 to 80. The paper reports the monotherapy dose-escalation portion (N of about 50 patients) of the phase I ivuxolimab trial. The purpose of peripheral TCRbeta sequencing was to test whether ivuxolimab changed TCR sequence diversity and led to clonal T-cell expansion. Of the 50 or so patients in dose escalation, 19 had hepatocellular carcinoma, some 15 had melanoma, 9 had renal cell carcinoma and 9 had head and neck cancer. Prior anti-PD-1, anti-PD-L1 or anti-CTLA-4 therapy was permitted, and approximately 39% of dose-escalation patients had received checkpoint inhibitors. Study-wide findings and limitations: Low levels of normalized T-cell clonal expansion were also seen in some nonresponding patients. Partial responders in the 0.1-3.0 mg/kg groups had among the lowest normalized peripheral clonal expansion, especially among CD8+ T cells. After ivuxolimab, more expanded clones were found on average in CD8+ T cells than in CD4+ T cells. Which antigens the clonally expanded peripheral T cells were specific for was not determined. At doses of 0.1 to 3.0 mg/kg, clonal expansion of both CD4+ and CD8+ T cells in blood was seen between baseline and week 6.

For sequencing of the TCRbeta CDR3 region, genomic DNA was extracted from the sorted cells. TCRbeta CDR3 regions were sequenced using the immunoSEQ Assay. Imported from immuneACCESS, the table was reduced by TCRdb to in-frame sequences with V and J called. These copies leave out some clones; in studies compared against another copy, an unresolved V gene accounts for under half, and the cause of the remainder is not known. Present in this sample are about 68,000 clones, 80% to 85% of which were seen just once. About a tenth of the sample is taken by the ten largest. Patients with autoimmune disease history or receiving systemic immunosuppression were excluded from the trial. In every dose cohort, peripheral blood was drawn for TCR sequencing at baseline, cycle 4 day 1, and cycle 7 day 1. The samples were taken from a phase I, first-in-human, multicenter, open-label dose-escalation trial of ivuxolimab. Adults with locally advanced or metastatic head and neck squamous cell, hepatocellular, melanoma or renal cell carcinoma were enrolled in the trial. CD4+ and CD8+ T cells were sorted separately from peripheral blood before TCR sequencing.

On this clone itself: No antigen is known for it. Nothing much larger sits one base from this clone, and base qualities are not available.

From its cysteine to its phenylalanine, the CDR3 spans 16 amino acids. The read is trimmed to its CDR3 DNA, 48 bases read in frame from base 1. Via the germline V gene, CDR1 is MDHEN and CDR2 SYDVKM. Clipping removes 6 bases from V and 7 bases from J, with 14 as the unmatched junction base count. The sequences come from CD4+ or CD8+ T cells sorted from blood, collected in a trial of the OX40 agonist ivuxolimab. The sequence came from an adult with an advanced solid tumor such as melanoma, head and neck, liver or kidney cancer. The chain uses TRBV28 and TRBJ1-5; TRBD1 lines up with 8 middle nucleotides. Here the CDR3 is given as CASRPGNRGFGQPQHF. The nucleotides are TGTGCCAGCAGACCTGGGAACAGGGGGTTCGGACAGCCCCAGCATTTT. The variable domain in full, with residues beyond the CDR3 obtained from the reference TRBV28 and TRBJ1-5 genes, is DVKVTQSSRYLVKRTGEKVFLECVQDMDHENMFWYRQDPGLGLRLIYFSYDVKMKEKGDIPEGYSVSREKKERFSLILESASTNQTSMYLCASRPGNRGFGQPQHFGDGTRLSIL.